This is a list of T cell receptor beta chains from one sample in a study of shared clonotypes between healthy human individuals. TCRdb keeps only in-frame clones here, not all; method: immunoSEQ multiplex PCR. The table lists approximately 2,300,000 clones, less than 95% of them singletons. The source material was naive CD4+ T cells from PBMCs. These receptors were obtained from a man between 18 and 35 years old in good health. Some clones in this sample may be carry-over from other donors' samples. The CDR3 runs from the conserved cysteine through the conserved F or W. The D gene is left open where the match is weak. For some rows the clone size is stated as once, few or many, or as a class when expanded; others skip it.

V gene,clone size,J gene,D gene,CDR3 protein,CDR3 DNA
TRBV28,.,TRBJ1-2,.,CASTQANYGYTF,TGTGCCAGCACACAAGCCAACTATGGCTACACCTTC
TRBV5-1,once,TRBJ2-2,.,CASSLNLNTGELFF,TGCGCCAGCAGCTTAAACCTGAACACCGGGGAGCTGTTTTTT
TRBV30,.,TRBJ2-1,TRBD2,CAWRSRLAAYNEQFF,TGTGCCTGGAGGTCTCGACTAGCGGCTTACAATGAGCAGTTCTTC
TRBV28,.,TRBJ2-1,.,CASSLGAVLYNEQFF,TGTGCCAGCAGTTTAGGAGCGGTCCTCTACAATGAGCAGTTCTTC
TRBV19,.,TRBJ2-3,TRBD2,CASSSGLAGLPHSTDTQYF,TGTGCCAGTAGTTCAGGACTAGCGGGCCTCCCTCATAGCACAGATACGCAGTATTTT
TRBV28,.,TRBJ1-5,.,CASSFLGGNQPQHF,TGTGCCAGCAGTTTTCTCGGCGGGAATCAGCCCCAGCATTTT
TRBV6-5,.,TRBJ1-5,.,CASSRRGNNQPQHF,TGTGCCAGCAGCAGGAGGGGGAACAATCAGCCCCAGCATTTT
TRBV28,.,TRBJ2-7,TRBD2,CASSSTGTSGRAYEQYF,TGTGCCAGCAGTTCTACAGGGACTAGCGGGAGGGCCTACGAGCAGTACTTC
TRBV29-1,.,TRBJ2-5,.,CSVENSGETQYF,TGCAGCGTTGAAAACAGCGGCGAGACCCAGTACTTC
TRBV29-1,.,TRBJ2-1,TRBD2,CSVHGTSVYNEQFF,TGCAGCGTTCACGGGACTAGCGTTTACAATGAGCAGTTCTTC
TRBV2,.,TRBJ2-1,.,CASSDERSSYNEQFF,TGTGCCAGCAGTGATGAGCGGAGCTCCTACAATGAGCAGTTCTTC
TRBV28,.,TRBJ2-2,.,CASSFLIFRANYTGELFF,TGTGCCAGCAGTTTTCTTATCTTCCGAGCGAATTACACCGGGGAGCTGTTTTTT
TRBV27,.,TRBJ2-7,.,CASRRGTESSYEQYF,TGTGCCAGCAGACGCGGGACAGAGTCGTCTTACGAGCAGTACTTC
TRBV6-5,.,TRBJ2-7,.,CASSPRGGAAYEQYF,TGTGCCAGCAGCCCCCGGGGTGGGGCAGCCTACGAGCAGTACTTC
TRBV5-8,.,TRBJ2-5,.,CASGREETQYF,TGTGCCAGCGGCAGGGAAGAGACCCAGTACTTC
TRBV30,.,TRBJ2-1,.,CAWRAGNTYNEQFF,TGTGCCTGGCGGGCGGGTAACACCTACAATGAGCAGTTCTTC
TRBV6-5,.,TRBJ1-3,.,CASSYDSYSGNTIYF,TGTGCCAGCAGTTATGACAGCTACTCTGGAAACACCATATATTTT
TRBV7-2,.,TRBJ2-7,.,CASSLVGGREAEQYF,TGTGCCAGCAGCTTAGTTGGCGGCAGGGAGGCCGAGCAGTACTTC
TRBV7-2,.,TRBJ2-5,TRBD1,CASSLAQGVETQYF,TGTGCCAGCAGCTTAGCACAGGGGGTAGAGACCCAGTACTTC
TRBV28,.,TRBJ1-5,.,CASSSSRGSNQPQHF,TGTGCCAGCAGCAGTTCCAGGGGTAGCAATCAGCCCCAGCATTTT
TRBV7-6,.,TRBJ2-2,.,CASSPLTNTGELFF,TGTGCCAGCAGCCCGTTGACGAACACCGGGGAGCTGTTTTTT
TRBV12-2,.,TRBJ2-1,.,CASRLTGLGATPNEQFF,TGTGCAAGTCGCTTAACTGGTCTGGGGGCAACTCCCAATGAGCAGTTCTTC
TRBV6-1,.,TRBJ2-2,TRBD2,CASRGLAGGPGTGELFF,TGTGCCAGCCGTGGGCTAGCGGGAGGGCCGGGCACCGGGGAGCTGTTTTTT
TRBV7-2,.,TRBJ2-7,TRBD1,CASSRNRGPYEQYF,TGTGCCAGCAGCAGAAACAGGGGGCCCTACGAGCAGTACTTC
TRBV11-2,.,TRBJ1-1,.,CASSPSSRPGTSMNTEAFF,TGTGCCAGCAGCCCAAGCTCTAGACCGGGGACGTCCATGAACACTGAAGCTTTCTTT
TRBV6-5,.,TRBJ2-1,TRBD1,CASSYSRGSYNEQFF,TGTGCCAGCAGTTACTCCAGGGGGTCCTACAATGAGCAGTTCTTC
TRBV28,.,TRBJ2-3,TRBD2,CASNSYSGTSRTDTQYF,TGTGCCAGCAACAGTTACTCCGGGACTAGCCGCACAGATACGCAGTATTTT
TRBV20-1,.,TRBJ1-3,.,CSARTGNTIYF,TGCAGTGCCCGGACTGGAAACACCATATATTTT
TRBV5-4,.,TRBJ1-1,.,CASSLNSRRAFF,TGTGCCAGCAGCTTGAACTCTAGAAGGGCTTTCTTT
TRBV10-3,few,TRBJ1-1,.,CAIRLTGGDTEAFF,TGTGCCATCAGGCTGACAGGAGGGGACACTGAAGCTTTCTTT
TRBV7-8,.,TRBJ2-7,TRBD1,CASSNRDRVYEQYF,TGTGCCAGCAGCAACCGGGACAGGGTCTACGAGCAGTACTTC
TRBV15,once,TRBJ2-7,.,CATSRGLTENYEQYF,TGTGCCACCAGCAGAGGCCTAACAGAGAATTACGAGCAGTACTTC
TRBV20-1,.,TRBJ2-3,.,CSASVDTQYF,TGCAGTGCTAGTGTAGATACGCAGTATTTT
TRBV5-1,few,TRBJ2-5,.,CASSFRETQYF,TGCGCCAGCAGCTTTAGGGAGACCCAGTACTTC
TRBV7-8,.,TRBJ2-7,.,CASSSDPHRHEQYF,TGTGCCAGCAGCTCGGATCCACATCGGCACGAGCAGTACTTC
TRBV27,.,TRBJ2-1,TRBD2,CASSLTREANEQFF,TGTGCCAGCAGTTTAACCCGGGAGGCGAATGAGCAGTTCTTC
TRBV28,.,TRBJ2-5,.,CASSPLLGPRDVGQYF,TGTGCCAGCAGTCCTCTTTTGGGACCGAGGGACGTGGGCCAGTACTTC
TRBV5-4,.,TRBJ2-5,.,CASSQPQETQYF,TGTGCCAGCAGCCAGCCCCAAGAGACCCAGTACTTC
TRBV2,.,TRBJ1-5,.,CASSEYLGAGAPPRPQHF,TGTGCCAGCAGTGAATATTTAGGTGCAGGGGCCCCGCCTAGGCCCCAGCATTTT
TRBV28,.,TRBJ1-5,TRBD1,CASRSGGDQPQHF,TGTGCCAGCAGATCAGGGGGGGATCAGCCCCAGCATTTT
TRBV4-1,.,TRBJ2-2,TRBD2,CASSGRGGAGELFF,TGCGCCAGCTCCGGGAGGGGTGGCGCCGGGGAGCTGTTTTTT
TRBV9,.,TRBJ1-2,.,CASSVDPAPNYGYTF,TGTGCCAGCAGCGTAGACCCAGCCCCAAATTATGGCTACACCTTC
TRBV5-1,.,TRBJ1-4,.,CASSLDGLNEKLFF,TGCGCCAGCAGCTTGGACGGGCTTAATGAAAAACTGTTTTTT
TRBV6-1,.,TRBJ1-3,TRBD1,CASSEAGTVPGTIYF,TGTGCCAGCAGTGAAGCGGGGACAGTTCCGGGGACCATATATTTT
TRBV11-2,.,TRBJ2-3,.,CASSRTTDTQYF,TGTGCCAGCAGCCGGACCACAGATACGCAGTATTTT
TRBV5-1,.,TRBJ2-7,.,CASSDDTYEQYF,TGCGCCAGCAGCGATGACACCTACGAGCAGTACTTC
TRBV2,.,TRBJ1-1,.,CASLIRGSTEAFF,TGTGCCAGCCTCATCCGGGGGTCCACTGAAGCTTTCTTT
TRBV28,.,TRBJ2-7,TRBD1,CASSLTDRASYEQYF,TGTGCCAGCAGTTTAACTGACAGGGCTAGCTACGAGCAGTACTTC